These T cell receptor beta chains were read from a single sample in a study of blood T cell repertoires in COVID-19. The assay was immunoSEQ multiplex PCR, and TCRdb's table has in-frame clones only and misses some. The sample consists of around 310,000 clones, over 75% of them appearing once. The sequenced material came from peripheral blood. These receptors originate from an older woman with acute or convalescent COVID-19. CDR3s include the opening cysteine and the closing phenylalanine or tryptophan. A D gene is named only where the DNA matches it firmly. Some rows mark clone size as missing; the rest say once, few, many or name a class of expanded clone.

abundance | j_gene | d_gene | v_gene | CDR3aa | CDR3nt
- | TRBJ2-7 | - | TRBV7-2 | CASSLEQLSYEQYF | TGTGCCAGCAGCTTAGAACAGCTTTCCTACGAGCAGTACTTC
once | TRBJ2-1 | - | TRBV27 | CASSFSIGGNEQFF | TGTGCCAGCAGTTTCTCGATAGGGGGTAACGAGCAGTTCTTC
- | TRBJ2-7 | TRBD2 | TRBV27 | CASSLGAGDSYEQYF | TGTGCCAGCAGTTTAGGGGCGGGGGACTCCTACGAGCAGTACTTC
- | TRBJ1-1 | - | TRBV6-2/TRBV6-3 | CASSYGRGNTEAFF | TGTGCCAGCAGTTACGGCCGGGGGAACACTGAAGCTTTCTTT
- | TRBJ2-2 | - | TRBV7-9 | CASNGGSTNTGELFF | TGTGCCAGCAACGGAGGCTCCACGAACACCGGGGAGCTGTTTTTT
- | TRBJ2-3 | TRBD2 | TRBV9 | CASSVSGGAADTQYF | TGTGCCAGCAGCGTTAGCGGGGGGGCCGCAGATACGCAGTATTTT
- | TRBJ2-2 | TRBD2 | TRBV7-2 | CASSSLTSGGANTGELFF | TGTGCCAGCAGCTCTCTAACTAGCGGGGGGGCCAACACCGGGGAGCTGTTTTTT
- | TRBJ2-1 | - | TRBV28 | CASSFDRFEQFF | TGTGCCAGCAGTTTTGACAGGTTTGAGCAGTTCTTC
- | TRBJ2-1 | - | TRBV7-2 | CASSLLLGAAYNEQFF | TGTGCCAGCAGCTTACTCCTTGGGGCCGCCTACAATGAGCAGTTCTTC
- | TRBJ2-5 | - | TRBV6-5 | CASSSGGPIQETQYF | TGTGCCAGCAGTTCGGGCGGGCCTATCCAAGAGACCCAGTACTTC
- | TRBJ2-5 | - | TRBV18 | CASSSTGKQETQYF | TGTGCCAGCTCCTCGACAGGAAAACAAGAGACCCAGTACTTC
- | TRBJ2-5 | TRBD2 | TRBV4-3 | CASSQGTRRPTSGSGETQYF | TGCGCCAGCAGCCAAGGAACCCGAAGGCCCACTAGCGGGAGCGGCGAGACCCAGTACTTC
- | TRBJ1-5 | TRBD1 | TRBV4-1 | CASSQTGGRNQPQHF | TGCGCCAGCAGCCAGACAGGGGGTCGGAATCAGCCCCAGCATTTT
- | TRBJ2-2 | - | TRBV13 | CASSLDGRVTGELFF | TGTGCCAGCAGCTTAGATGGCAGGGTCACCGGGGAGCTGTTTTTT
- | TRBJ2-1 | - | TRBV20-1 | CSPRGNEQFF | TGCAGTCCCCGGGGCAATGAGCAGTTCTTC
- | TRBJ1-2 | - | TRBV28 | CASSLEQARGYTF | TGTGCCAGCAGTTTAGAACAGGCCCGGGGCTACACCTTC
- | TRBJ2-1 | - | TRBV3-1/TRBV3-2 | CASSQERSSYNEQFF | TGTGCCAGCAGCCAAGAGCGGAGCTCCTACAATGAGCAGTTCTTC
- | TRBJ2-7 | TRBD2 | TRBV7-2 | CASSLLSGSYEQYF | TGTGCCAGCAGCTTACTCAGCGGGAGCTACGAGCAGTACTTC
- | TRBJ1-1 | - | TRBV9 | CASGAPLKSNTEAFF | TGTGCCAGCGGGGCCCCGTTAAAGAGTAACACTGAAGCTTTCTTT
once | TRBJ2-7 | - | TRBV21-1 | CASEEVEGQGPSEQYF | TGTGCCAGCGAGGAAGTTGAGGGACAGGGCCCTAGCGAGCAGTACTTC
- | TRBJ2-4 | - | TRBV5-6 | CASTTTTAKNIQYF | TGTGCCAGCACTACTACTACGGCCAAAAACATTCAGTACTTC
- | TRBJ2-7 | TRBD2 | TRBV11-3 | CASSSSGSTGEQYF | TGTGCCAGCAGCTCTAGCGGGAGCACCGGGGAGCAGTACTTC
- | TRBJ2-3 | TRBD2 | TRBV5-1 | CASSLALAGSSTDTQYF | TGCGCCAGCAGCTTGGCCCTAGCGGGATCTAGCACAGATACGCAGTATTTT
- | TRBJ1-6 | - | TRBV28 | CASRVKGFGNSPLHF | TGTGCCAGCAGGGTAAAGGGGTTCGGGAATTCACCCCTCCACTTT
- | TRBJ1-1 | - | TRBV18 | CASSPQNFRVVDTEAFF | TGTGCCAGCTCACCACAGAATTTCAGGGTGGTCGACACTGAAGCTTTCTTT
- | TRBJ1-4 | - | TRBV30 | CAWSYRENEKLFF | TGTGCCTGGAGTTACCGAGAAAATGAAAAACTGTTTTTT
- | TRBJ2-5 | TRBD2 | TRBV6-5 | CASSYAGGQETQYF | TGTGCCAGCAGTTACGCGGGGGGGCAAGAGACCCAGTACTTC
- | TRBJ1-1 | TRBD1 | TRBV7-2 | CASSLGQGAGEAFF | TGTGCCAGCAGCTTAGGGCAGGGGGCGGGTGAAGCTTTCTTT
- | TRBJ2-5 | - | TRBV27 | CASRSFNGETQYF | TGTGCCAGCAGATCCTTTAACGGGGAGACCCAGTACTTC
- | TRBJ1-6 | - | TRBV5-8 | CASSLSRSPSGSPLHF | TGTGCCAGCAGCTTATCGCGGTCCCCCTCGGGTTCACCCCTCCACTTT